This T cell receptor (beta chain) stems from a study of blood T cell repertoires in COVID-19 (TCRdb year 2020). Looking at the study overall: Collaborator samples came from the United States, Italy and Spain and covered acute and convalescent phases of COVID-19. The dataset comprised deeply sampled blood TCRbeta repertoires from subjects exposed to, actively infected with, or recovered from COVID-19. The material from the prospective study consisted of cDNA or gDNA derived from T cells, B-cell-depleted T cells, or PBMCs. A freely available public database, intended as a resource for researchers studying the immune response to SARS-CoV-2, is where the repertoires were released. HLA class I and class II types, where available, came from metadata supplied by the sample provider rather than from assay-based typing. The samples were drawn from two sources: the first 160 participants of the ongoing ImmuneRACE study, and 950 to 1,500 subjects contributed by 6 global collaborators. A de-identified subject ID, COVID-19 status, age in years and sex were almost always included in the sample metadata.

The immunoSEQ Assay, a bias-controlled multiplex PCR, was used to amplify TCRbeta CDR3 regions from genomic DNA. From the authors' description of their analysis: The number of nucleated cells in each sample was estimated from the amplification of reference gene primers within the assay. To quantify the absolute abundance of each unique TCRbeta CDR3 rearrangement, sequence reads were collapsed and filtered. For each sample, productive Simpson clonality was calculated as the square root of Simpson's diversity index across productive rearrangements. TCRdb carries this immuneACCESS record with in-frame sequences only. Its versions omit some clonotypes, under half of them owing to an unresolved V gene in the studies checked, with the rest unexplained. The V and J calls and the clone size are those of that table, but D and trimming were determined from the DNA. The sample table contains 430,000 or so clones; only one count was recorded for roughly 88% of them. The ten largest clones add up to 1.4% of the sample.

This clone has only one observation. Its antigen specificity is not known. Base quality data are lacking; no much larger clone is found one base away. What the authors observed across the whole study: The amount of clinical and demographic metadata varied by source and participant and was provided uncurated.

The CDR3 runs 15 residues from the cysteine to the phenylalanine. The DNA shown is the 45-base CDR3, in frame from base 1. V trim: 8 bases; J trim: 1 base; unmatched bases: 9. As encoded in the germline V gene (reference sequence), CDR1 is MNHEY while CDR2 is SMNVEV. In the prospective study, participants were about 18 to 95 years old, resided in 20 to 30 geographic areas of the United States, and were enrolled through a virtual design. In the prospective study, participants were assigned to cohorts based on the clinical history participants reported in a screening survey and a study questionnaire. A participant counted as exposed if, within 2 weeks of entering the study, that participant had been in contact with someone who had a PCR-confirmed or clinician-diagnosed COVID-19 case. In the prospective study, mobile phlebotomists collected whole blood, serum and a nasopharyngeal or oropharyngeal swab from each participant. Participants in the prospective study had the option to provide additional blood draws and questionnaires over a roughly 2-month period. Prospective study blood samples were shipped either frozen or at room temperature before DNA extraction.

Source material: PBMCs or T cells enriched from blood (not recorded which). The TCR was taken from a young woman who had been exposed to COVID-19. The rearrangement combines TRBV27 with TRBJ1-1; 8 bases in between match TRBD1. The bases are TGTGCCAGCGGCGACAGGGGCCTTCCGAACACTGAAGCTTTCTTT. Its product reads: CASGDRGLPNTEAFF.